These T cell receptor beta chains were read from a single sample in a study of response to subunit inactivated influenza vaccine. TCRdb processed the RT-PCR reads anew with MiXCR; each CDR3 protein has one entry. The repertoire consists of fewer than 600,000 distinct CDR3 sequences, with 7.2% occurring once and the leading ten covering less than 15%. The sample consisted of PBMCs from blood, taken 23 months after vaccination. The receptors stem from a man between 50 and 69 years old who received an inactivated influenza vaccine. Each CDR3 is given with its conserved first and last residue. The D gene is left open where the match is weak. Expanded clones get a size class; other rows say once, few or many, or leave the size out.

j_gene: TRBJ2-5; abundance: NA; d_gene: TRBD1; len: 17; v_gene: TRBV6-1; CDR3aa: CASSPRPGQGVSETQYF; CDR3nt: TGTGCCAGCAGTCCACGGCCGGGACAGGGAGTTTCAGAGACCCAGTACTTC
j_gene: TRBJ1-5; abundance: few; d_gene: NA; len: 12; v_gene: TRBV20-1; CDR3aa: CSALNINQPQHF; CDR3nt: TGCAGTGCCCTCAACATTAATCAGCCCCAGCATTTT
j_gene: TRBJ2-7; abundance: few; d_gene: TRBD1; len: 13; v_gene: TRBV7-2; CDR3aa: CASSLPDRDEQYF; CDR3nt: TGTGCCAGCAGCTTACCTGACAGGGACGAGCAGTACTTC
j_gene: TRBJ2-7; abundance: NA; d_gene: TRBD1; len: 16; v_gene: TRBV3-1; CDR3aa: CASSQEEGQGTYEQYF; CDR3nt: TGTGCCAGCAGCCAAGAGGAGGGACAGGGTACCTACGAGCAGTACTTC
j_gene: TRBJ2-7; abundance: few; d_gene: NA; len: 14; v_gene: TRBV18; CDR3aa: CASSPYVGHYEQYF; CDR3nt: TGTGCCAGCTCACCGTACGTTGGGCACTACGAGCAGTACTTC
j_gene: TRBJ2-5; abundance: many; d_gene: NA; len: 13; v_gene: TRBV3-1; CDR3aa: CASSLPGLETQYF; CDR3nt: TGTGCCAGCAGCCTGCCGGGTCTTGAGACCCAGTACTTC
j_gene: TRBJ2-5; abundance: few; d_gene: TRBD2; len: 15; v_gene: TRBV7-2; CDR3aa: CASSLAGGIQETQYF; CDR3nt: TGTGCCAGCAGCTTAGCGGGAGGGATCCAAGAGACCCAGTACTTC
j_gene: TRBJ1-4; abundance: few; d_gene: NA; len: 12; v_gene: TRBV7-2; CDR3aa: CASSPTSSKLFF; CDR3nt: TGTGCCAGCAGCCCGACCTCGTCCAAACTGTTTTTT
j_gene: TRBJ2-7; abundance: NA; d_gene: NA; len: 12; v_gene: TRBV6-1; CDR3aa: CASSEMGYEQYF; CDR3nt: TGTGCCAGCAGTGAAATGGGATACGAGCAGTACTTC
j_gene: TRBJ2-7; abundance: NA; d_gene: TRBD1; len: 15; v_gene: TRBV20-1; CDR3aa: CSASDRDRLSYEQYF; CDR3nt: TGCAGTGCCTCGGACAGGGATCGACTCTCCTACGAGCAGTACTTC
j_gene: TRBJ1-2; abundance: NA; d_gene: NA; len: 14; v_gene: TRBV29-1; CDR3aa: CSVDGPSANYGYTF; CDR3nt: TGCAGCGTTGATGGACCCTCGGCTAACTATGGCTACACCTTC
j_gene: TRBJ1-2; abundance: many; d_gene: NA; len: 16; v_gene: TRBV4-3; CDR3aa: CASSQESSGRNYGYTF; CDR3nt: TGCGCCAGCAGCCAAGAATCGTCAGGGCGAAACTATGGCTACACCTTC
j_gene: TRBJ2-1; abundance: NA; d_gene: NA; len: 14; v_gene: TRBV7-2; CDR3aa: CASSRATTYNEQFF; CDR3nt: TGTGCCAGCAGCCGGGCGACTACCTACAATGAGCAGTTCTTC
j_gene: TRBJ2-5; abundance: many; d_gene: TRBD2; len: 13; v_gene: TRBV7-9; CDR3aa: CASSSSGGETQYF; CDR3nt: TGTGCCAGCAGCTCCAGCGGGGGCGAGACCCAGTACTTC
j_gene: TRBJ2-4; abundance: many; d_gene: NA; len: 19; v_gene: TRBV4-3; CDR3aa: CASSQEMGYSRLAKNIQYF; CDR3nt: TGCGCCAGCAGCCAAGAGATGGGGTACAGCAGACTAGCCAAAAACATTCAGTACTTC
j_gene: TRBJ2-4; abundance: few; d_gene: NA; len: 14; v_gene: TRBV20-1; CDR3aa: CSARGAPTKNIQYF; CDR3nt: TGCAGTGCTCGAGGGGCCCCAACCAAAAACATTCAGTACTTC
j_gene: TRBJ1-5; abundance: few; d_gene: NA; len: 14; v_gene: TRBV3-1; CDR3aa: CASSQGAAGQPQHF; CDR3nt: TGTGCCAGCAGCCAAGGGGCAGCGGGTCAGCCCCAGCATTTT